This T cell receptor beta chain was sequenced for a study of control samples from healthy donors and cancer patients. This clone was observed once. TCRdb's table, derived via immunoSEQ multiplex PCR, lists solely in-frame clones and lacks some. The top ten clones hold 9% to 10% of a sample with 85,000 to 90,000 clones, about 89% of them seen once. The CDR3 runs to 18 residues. Trimming removed 5 bases from V and 0 bases from J, with 19 bases in between. From germline, CDR1 is PRHDT and CDR2 FYEKMQ (reference sequence). This clonotype was obtained from a woman aged 45-65 years with colorectal cancer. The chain is built from TRBV13 and TRBJ2-2; D not resolved. The specimen was PBMCs. CDR3 sequence: CASSRNEGGPPNTGELFF. The CDR3 DNA reads TGTGCCAGCAGCCGTAACGAAGGTGGCCCGCCGAACACCGGGGAGCTGTTTTTT.